The TCR beta chain described here comes from a study of blood T cell repertoires in COVID-19. Background on the study: The origin of the acute and convalescent COVID-19 samples was the United States, Italy and Spain.

This CDR3 spans 14 amino acids. Germline CDR1 is LGHDT and CDR2 is YNNKEL (reference sequence). Trimming shortened V by 1 base and J by 9 bases, and 13 bases separated the two germline ends. Assignment of participants to cohorts was predicated upon participant-reported clinical history. The study recruited exposed participants who had met a COVID-19 case within 2 weeks before entry. This clone turned up a few times. As originally analysed: For nucleated cells, counts were estimated from reference gene primer amplification. Sequencing used immunoSEQ multiplex PCR; TCRdb keeps in-frame clones, though not all of them. The V and J calls and clone size are taken from that table; D and trimming were inferred from the DNA. The table records approximately 400,000 clones, approximately 93% of them present only once.

Source material: PBMCs or T cells enriched from blood (not recorded which). The rearrangement uses TRBV3-1 (or the pseudogene TRBV3-2) and TRBJ2-1, with D possibly being TRBD2 (7 bases). This receptor was taken from a middle-aged woman who had been exposed to COVID-19. CDR3 sequence (DNA): TGTGCCAGCAGCCAAGGGCCGGGGGGCCGTGAGCAGTTCTTC. Translated: CASSQGPGGREQFF.